What follows is one T cell receptor beta chain and its context. The data stem from a study of T-cell memory formation after mild COVID-19. The CDR3 is 15 amino acids. Germline CDR1 is MNHNY and CDR2 is SVGAGI (reference sequence). After removal of 2 bases from V and 1 base from J, the junction contained 3 bases not matched to a gene. TCRdb processed the 5' RACE reads anew with MiXCR; each CDR3 protein has one entry. This sample carries about 600,000 distinct CDR3 sequences, about 20% of them seen once, and the ten largest clones take about 8.2%. This clonotype originated in an adult woman who had mild COVID-19 (a few samples of this study predate the infection). Cell type and time point are not known. Sequenced sample: PBMCs or a T cell subset sorted from them (not recorded which). This sequence joins TRBV6-6 and TRBJ2-7, with 9 bases identical to TRBD1. The DNA of the CDR3 is TGTGCCAGCAGTTACATTGGGACAGGGTCCTACGAGCAGTACTTC. Translated: CASSYIGTGSYEQYF.